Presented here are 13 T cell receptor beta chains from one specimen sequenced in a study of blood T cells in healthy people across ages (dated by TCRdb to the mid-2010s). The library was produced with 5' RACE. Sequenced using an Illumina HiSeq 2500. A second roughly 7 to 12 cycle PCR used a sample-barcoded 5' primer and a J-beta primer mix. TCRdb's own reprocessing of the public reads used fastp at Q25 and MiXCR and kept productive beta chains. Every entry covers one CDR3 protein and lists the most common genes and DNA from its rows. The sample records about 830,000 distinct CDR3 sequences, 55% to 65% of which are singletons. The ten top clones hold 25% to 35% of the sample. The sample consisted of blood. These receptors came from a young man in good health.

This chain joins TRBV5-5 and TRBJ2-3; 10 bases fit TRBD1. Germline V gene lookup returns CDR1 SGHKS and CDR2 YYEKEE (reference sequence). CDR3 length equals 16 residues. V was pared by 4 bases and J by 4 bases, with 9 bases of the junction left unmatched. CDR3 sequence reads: CASSPRTGQGADTQYF. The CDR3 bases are TGTGCCAGCAGCCCAAGGACCGGACAGGGGGCAGATACGCAGTATTTT.

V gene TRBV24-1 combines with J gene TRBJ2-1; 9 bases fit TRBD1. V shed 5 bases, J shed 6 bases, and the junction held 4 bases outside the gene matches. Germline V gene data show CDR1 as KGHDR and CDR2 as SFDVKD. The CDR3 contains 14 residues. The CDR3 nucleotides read TGTGCCACCAGTGCCCGGACAGGGGTCAATGAGCAGTTCTTC. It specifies CATSARTGVNEQFF.

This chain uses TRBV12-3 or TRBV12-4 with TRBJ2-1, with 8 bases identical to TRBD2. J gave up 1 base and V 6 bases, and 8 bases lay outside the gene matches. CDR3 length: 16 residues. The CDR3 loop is CASSRRRGESYNEQFF. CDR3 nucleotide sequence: TGTGCCAGCAGCCGACGGCGGGGGGAATCCTACAATGAGCAGTTCTTC.

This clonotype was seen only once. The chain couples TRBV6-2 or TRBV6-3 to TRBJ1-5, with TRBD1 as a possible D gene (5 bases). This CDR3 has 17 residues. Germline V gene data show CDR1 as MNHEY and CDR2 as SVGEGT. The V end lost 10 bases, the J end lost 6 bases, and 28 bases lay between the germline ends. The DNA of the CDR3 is TGTGCCACCGCCGACGACAAACCGGGGACCGTCCTTCAGCCCCAGCATTTT. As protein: CATADDKPGTVLQPQHF.

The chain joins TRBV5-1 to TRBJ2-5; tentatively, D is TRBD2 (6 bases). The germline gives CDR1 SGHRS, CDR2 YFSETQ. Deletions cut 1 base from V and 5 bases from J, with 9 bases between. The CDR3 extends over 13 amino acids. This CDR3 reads CASSLTSWETQYF. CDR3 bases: TGCGCCAGCAGCTTGACTAGCTGGGAGACCCAGTACTTC.

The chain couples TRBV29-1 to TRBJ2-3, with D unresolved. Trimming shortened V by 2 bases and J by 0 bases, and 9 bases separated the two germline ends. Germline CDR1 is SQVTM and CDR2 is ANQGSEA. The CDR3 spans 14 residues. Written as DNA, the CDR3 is TGCAGCGTTGAAATTTACGGTAGCACAGATACGCAGTATTTT. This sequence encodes CSVEIYGSTDTQYF.

The CDR3 region is CAIRDPGLAGTSSYEQYF. The CDR3 bases are TGTGCCATCAGAGATCCGGGACTAGCGGGGACAAGCTCCTACGAGCAGTACTTC. The V call is TRBV10-3, the J call TRBJ2-7; 13 bases agree with TRBD2. The CDR3 extends over 18 amino acids. CDR1 is ENHRY, CDR2 SYGVKD, per germline. V shed 6 bases and J 0 bases; nucleotides not matched to a gene: 11.

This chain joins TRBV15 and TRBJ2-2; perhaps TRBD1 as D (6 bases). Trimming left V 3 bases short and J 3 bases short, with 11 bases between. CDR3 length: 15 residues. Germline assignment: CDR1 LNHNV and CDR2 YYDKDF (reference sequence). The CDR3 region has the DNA TGTGCCACCAGCAGTGTATACAGGGACACCGGGGAGCTGTTTTTT. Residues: CATSSVYRDTGELFF.

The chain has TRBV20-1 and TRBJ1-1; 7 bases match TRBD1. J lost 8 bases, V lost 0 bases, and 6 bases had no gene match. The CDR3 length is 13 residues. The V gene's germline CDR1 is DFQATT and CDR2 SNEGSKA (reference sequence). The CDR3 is CSARDPDRIEAFF. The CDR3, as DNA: TGCAGTGCTAGAGATCCGGACAGGATCGAAGCTTTCTTT.

The CDR3 loop reads CRIRFVGKNIQYF. The CDR3 nucleotides are TGCAGAATCAGGTTCGTCGGCAAAAACATTCAGTACTTC. This chain uses TRBV20-1 with TRBJ2-4; D is ambiguous. CDR1 is DFQATT and CDR2 is SNEGSKA in the germline V gene (reference sequence). This CDR3 contains 13 residues.

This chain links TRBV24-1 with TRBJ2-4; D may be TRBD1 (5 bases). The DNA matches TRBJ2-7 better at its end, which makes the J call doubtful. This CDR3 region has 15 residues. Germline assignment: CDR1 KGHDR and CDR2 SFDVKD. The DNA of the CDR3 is TGTGCCACCAGTGATTCTGCAGGGCAGCCCTACGAGCAGTACTTC. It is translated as CATSDSAGQPYEQYF.

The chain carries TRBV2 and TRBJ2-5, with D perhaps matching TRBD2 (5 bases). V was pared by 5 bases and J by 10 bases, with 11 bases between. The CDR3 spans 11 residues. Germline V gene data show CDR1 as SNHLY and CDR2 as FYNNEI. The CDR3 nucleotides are TGTGCCAGCAGTACAGTTGCGGGCCAGTACTTC. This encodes CASSTVAGQYF.

The CDR3 loop is CSVDNQDSYNEQFF. The DNA for the CDR3 is TGCAGCGTTGACAATCAGGACTCCTACAATGAGCAGTTCTTC. This chain connects TRBV29-1 to TRBJ2-1; D unresolved. CDR3 length equals 14 residues. Germline CDR1 is SQVTM and CDR2 is ANQGSEA. Trimming removed 3 bases at V and 0 bases at J, with 9 bases between.